This TCR beta chain appears in the sequencing data of a study of cytomegalovirus exposure and HLA in healthy donors. Study details: Most genotyped donors, around 86% of roughly 400, had Caucasian-associated genetic ancestry. Study-wide results and caveats: The presence/absence work took it that sequencing depth was about the same across donors. A reported reduction in N-insertions relative to the approximately 690-donor mean was seen in an Asian-associated ancestry cluster in a later analysis.

Primers: 60 Vbeta forward and 13 Jbeta reverse. As handled by the study authors: About 10 million shared chains were among approximately 87 million unique TCR beta chains counted in a later analysis. Profiling relied on immunoSEQ multiplex PCR, and the TCRdb table lists in-frame clones only, not all of them. Clonal size and the V and J genes are those of that table, whereas D and trimming came from the DNA. The table shows about 150,000 clones, with 70% to 90% occurring only once. Germline V gene sequence: CDR1 SGHAT, CDR2 FQNNGV. V lost 5 bases and J 4 bases, leaving 20 bases between the germline ends. CDR3 length: 16 residues. Remarks on this clone: The target antigen is unknown.

This clonotype originated in a man aged 25-40 years in good health and CMV-seropositive. Sequencing was performed on PBMCs. This chain connects TRBV11-2 to TRBJ1-2; TRBD1 is a possible D gene (5 bases). CDR3 in DNA: TGTGCCAGCAGCCCATTGGGGGGGGAGGCCTTCTATGGCTACACCTTC. Protein: CASSPLGGEAFYGYTF.